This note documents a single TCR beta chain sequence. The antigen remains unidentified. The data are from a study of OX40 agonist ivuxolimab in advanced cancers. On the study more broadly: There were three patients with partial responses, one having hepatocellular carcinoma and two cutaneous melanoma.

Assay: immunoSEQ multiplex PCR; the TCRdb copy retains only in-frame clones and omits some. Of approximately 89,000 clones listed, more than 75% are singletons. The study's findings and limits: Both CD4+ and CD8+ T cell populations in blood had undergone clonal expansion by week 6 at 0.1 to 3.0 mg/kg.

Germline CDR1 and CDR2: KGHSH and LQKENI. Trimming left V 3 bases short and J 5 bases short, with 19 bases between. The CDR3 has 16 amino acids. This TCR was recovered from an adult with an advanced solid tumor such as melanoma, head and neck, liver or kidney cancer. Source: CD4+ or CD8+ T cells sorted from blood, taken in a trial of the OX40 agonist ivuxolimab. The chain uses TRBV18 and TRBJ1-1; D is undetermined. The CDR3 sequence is CASSPPRNLLTTEAFF. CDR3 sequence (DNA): TGTGCCAGCTCACCTCCCCGTAACTTACTTACAACTGAAGCTTTCTTT.